The clone carrying this T cell receptor beta chain was detected ten times or more. As yet, its antigen is unknown. The data were taken from a study of T cells in Graves' hyperthyroidism and ophthalmopathy. Those patients with uncontrolled infection, other autoimmune disease, pregnancy or lactation were excluded. Amplification of TCR beta CDR3 regions was performed using RNA transcripts as template. TCR CDR3 regions were first amplified by RT-PCR with HTBI primers. TCRdb re-called the multiplex PCR reads with MiXCR, one entry per CDR3 protein. The repertoire has 300,000 to 450,000 distinct CDR3 sequences, 15% to 20% of them found once; the top ten carry roughly 16%. Study-level points and caveats: The blood repertoire included most of the expanded thyroid clonotypes above 0.001.

Trimming removed 5 bases at V and 4 bases at J, with 20 bases between. CDR3 length: 16 residues. Germline lookup yields CDR1 MDHEN and CDR2 SYDVKM. This TCR came from a woman aged 35 to 49 with Graves' ophthalmopathy. V and J are TRBV28 and TRBJ1-2; D gene unclear. The sequenced material came from blood. CDR3 bases: TGTGCCAGCAGTCCCCCAGACCCCGGCAAGCTCTATGGCTACACCTTC. This codes for CASSPPDPGKLYGYTF.